The rows below give T cell receptor beta chains drawn from one sample of a study of cytomegalovirus exposure and HLA in healthy donors. Profiling relied on immunoSEQ multiplex PCR, and the TCRdb table lists in-frame clones only, not all of them. The profile covers some 150,000 clones, with 75% to 90% appearing a single time and less than 3.5% taken by the ten largest. The sequenced sample consisted of PBMCs. Receptors originate from a woman in her thirties in good health and CMV-seronegative. Each CDR3 is given with its conserved first and last residue. D genes are given only for firm matches. A row's size may be missing; if present it is once, few, many or a size class.

CDR3 protein	CDR3 DNA	clone size	D gene	V gene	J gene
CASSLNGVDEKLFF	TGTGCCAGCAGTTTAAACGGGGTCGATGAAAAACTGTTTTTT	.	.	TRBV28	TRBJ1-4
CAPGGKGQYF	TGTGCCCCCGGGGGGAAAGGGCAGTATTTT	.	TRBD2	TRBV28	TRBJ2-3
CASSPGQGVREQYF	TGTGCCAGCTCACCGGGACAGGGGGTCAGAGAGCAGTACTTC	.	TRBD1	TRBV18	TRBJ2-7
CASSKGIGTGYQETQYF	TGTGCCAGCAGCAAAGGGATAGGGACAGGCTACCAAGAGACCCAGTACTTC	.	.	TRBV21-1	TRBJ2-5
CASSLESIAGGRFGDTQYF	TGCGCCAGCAGCTTGGAGTCGATAGCGGGGGGGCGATTTGGAGATACGCAGTATTTT	.	TRBD2	TRBV5-1	TRBJ2-3
CASSLGSTGGYTEAFF	TGTGCCAGCAGTCTGGGCTCGACAGGGGGCTATACTGAAGCTTTCTTT	few	TRBD1	TRBV2	TRBJ1-1
CASSPQTGSNTGELFF	TGTGCCAGCAGCCCACAGACAGGATCGAACACCGGGGAGCTGTTTTTT	.	.	TRBV7-6	TRBJ2-2
CASSLMGHRNEKLFF	TGTGCCAGCAGCTTAATGGGACACCGTAATGAAAAACTGTTTTTT	.	.	TRBV11-2	TRBJ1-4
CASSSIAGEPYNEQFF	TGCGCCAGCAGCTCAATAGCGGGAGAGCCCTACAATGAGCAGTTCTTC	few	TRBD2	TRBV5-1	TRBJ2-1
CASSLWGGTEAFF	TGTGCCAGCAGCTTATGGGGGGGCACTGAAGCTTTCTTT	.	.	TRBV7-3	TRBJ1-1
CASTPDRKNGYTF	TGTGCCAGCACCCCGGACAGAAAAAATGGCTACACCTTC	.	.	TRBV6-1	TRBJ1-2
CASSFQGDTEAFF	TGTGCCAGCAGTTTTCAGGGGGACACTGAAGCTTTCTTT	.	TRBD1	TRBV6-5	TRBJ1-1
CASSVREADIQYF	TGTGCCAGCAGTGTTAGGGAGGCGGACATTCAGTACTTC	.	.	TRBV6-1	TRBJ2-4
CASSQDPGSTYGYTF	TGCGCCAGCAGCCAAGATCCAGGCTCCACCTATGGCTACACCTTC	once	.	TRBV4-3	TRBJ1-2
CASSPGSRNTEAFF	TGCGCCAGCAGCCCAGGAAGTAGGAACACTGAAGCTTTCTTT	few	.	TRBV4-3	TRBJ1-1
CASRDDGQPNTEAFF	TGCGCCAGCAGGGATGACGGACAGCCGAACACTGAAGCTTTCTTT	.	.	TRBV5-1	TRBJ1-1
CASSKRPLGHYF	TGTGCCAGCAGCAAACGACCATTGGGACATTACTTC	.	.	TRBV28	TRBJ2-7
CASSEVRTTQETQYF	TGTGCCAGCAGTGAGGTGAGAACTACGCAAGAGACCCAGTACTTC	few	.	TRBV6-1	TRBJ2-5
CASAAGQGSYEQYF	TGTGCCAGCGCGGCTGGACAGGGAAGCTACGAGCAGTACTTC	.	TRBD1	TRBV19	TRBJ2-7
CASSPRGSDTGELFF	TGCGCCAGCAGCCCTCGGGGGAGCGACACCGGGGAGCTGTTTTTT	.	.	TRBV4-3	TRBJ2-2
CASSFASEVDTQYF	TGTGCCAGCAGCTTCGCTAGCGAGGTAGATACGCAGTATTTT	.	.	TRBV7-3	TRBJ2-3
CSVEEEGRSTEAFF	TGCAGCGTTGAAGAGGAGGGCAGGAGCACTGAAGCTTTCTTT	.	.	TRBV29-1	TRBJ1-1
CASSSNLSGNTIYF	TGTGCCAGCAGTTCTAACCTCTCTGGAAACACCATATATTTT	.	.	TRBV28	TRBJ1-3
CASSLVLAGGEQYF	TGTGCCAGCAGCTTAGTGCTAGCGGGAGGCGAGCAGTACTTC	.	TRBD2	TRBV7-2	TRBJ2-7
CASSPPNGDTQYF	TGTGCCAGCTCACCACCGAACGGTGATACGCAGTATTTT	.	.	TRBV18	TRBJ2-3
CASSLTGGPYNEQFF	TGTGCCAGCAGTTTAACGGGGGGCCCTTACAATGAGCAGTTCTTC	.	.	TRBV27	TRBJ2-1
CASSIPGGGRYSYNEQFF	TGTGCCAGCAGTATACCGGGAGGCGGGAGATACTCCTACAATGAGCAGTTCTTC	.	TRBD2	TRBV28	TRBJ2-1
CASGRTGRYNEQFF	TGTGCTAGTGGCCGGACAGGGAGGTACAATGAGCAGTTCTTC	.	TRBD1	TRBV12-5	TRBJ2-1
CASSLSLAGVHEQYF	TGTGCCAGCAGTTTGTCTCTAGCGGGAGTGCACGAGCAGTACTTC	.	TRBD2	TRBV27	TRBJ2-7
CASSQDHVRTSFTRRTEAFF	TGCGCCAGCAGCCAAGATCATGTGCGCACATCCTTCACTAGGCGCACTGAAGCTTTCTTT	.	.	TRBV4-1	TRBJ1-1
CASRGQGLIGNTIYF	TGTGCCAGCAGGGGACAGGGCTTGATTGGAAACACCATATATTTT	.	TRBD1	TRBV6-4	TRBJ1-3
CASSLTPSSYNEQFF	TGCGCCAGCAGCTTGACGCCTAGCTCCTACAATGAGCAGTTCTTC	.	.	TRBV5-1	TRBJ2-1
CASSRSQLGPIRGYTF	TGTGCCAGCAGCCGAAGTCAACTGGGCCCTATTAGAGGCTACACCTTC	.	.	TRBV11-2	TRBJ1-2
CASSDSAGGPDTQYF	TGTGCCAGCAGTGACTCAGCGGGGGGGCCAGATACGCAGTATTTT	.	TRBD2	TRBV6-4	TRBJ2-3
CASNSGQHYEQYF	TGCGCCAGTAACTCTGGACAGCACTACGAGCAGTACTTC	few	.	TRBV10-1	TRBJ2-7
CSVEDRGIAWGYNEQFF	TGCAGCGTTGAAGATAGAGGGATCGCCTGGGGTTACAATGAGCAGTTCTTC	.	.	TRBV29-1	TRBJ2-1
CASSFTGGANEKLFF	TGTGCCAGCAGCTTCACAGGGGGCGCGAATGAAAAACTGTTTTTT	.	TRBD1	TRBV5-4	TRBJ1-4
CASSHNGPGGTDTQYF	TGTGCCAGCAGCCATAATGGTCCGGGGGGGACAGATACGCAGTATTTT	.	TRBD2	TRBV7-8	TRBJ2-3
CASSLDPGVESEQYF	TGTGCCAGCAGCTTAGATCCAGGGGTTGAAAGCGAGCAGTACTTC	.	.	TRBV11-2	TRBJ2-7
CASSPRTGNTIYF	TGTGCCAGCAGCCCCAGAACAGGAAACACCATATATTTT	.	.	TRBV9	TRBJ1-3
CASSLSDSTYGYTF	TGTGCCAGCAGCTTATCTGACAGTACCTATGGCTACACCTTC	.	.	TRBV11-2	TRBJ1-2
CAWSGGQYYGYTF	TGTGCCTGGAGTGGCGGACAGTACTATGGCTACACCTTC	.	.	TRBV30	TRBJ1-2
CASSLQTGPYGYTF	TGTGCCAGCAGCTTGCAAACAGGCCCCTATGGCTACACCTTC	.	.	TRBV5-4	TRBJ1-2
CAWAPGQHVQETQYF	TGTGCCTGGGCGCCAGGGCAGCACGTACAAGAGACCCAGTACTTC	.	.	TRBV30	TRBJ2-5
CASSKTAGTQETQYF	TGTGCCAGCAGTAAAACCGCAGGCACCCAAGAGACCCAGTACTTC	.	.	TRBV6-1	TRBJ2-5
CSVRDLNYGYTF	TGCAGCGTCCGGGACTTAAACTATGGCTACACCTTC	.	.	TRBV29-1	TRBJ1-2
CASSLGQGGNEQFF	TGCGCCAGCAGCTTAGGACAGGGTGGGAATGAGCAGTTCTTC	.	TRBD1	TRBV5-1	TRBJ2-1
CASSQAGERDEQFF	TGCGCCAGCAGCCAAGCGGGAGAGAGGGATGAGCAGTTCTTC	.	.	TRBV4-1	TRBJ2-1
CASSLASGGNGYTF	TGTGCCAGCAGCTTAGCGAGCGGGGGAAATGGCTACACCTTC	.	.	TRBV7-9	TRBJ1-2
CASSPASNQPQHF	TGTGCCAGCTCACCGGCTAGCAATCAGCCCCAGCATTTT	.	.	TRBV18	TRBJ1-5
CASSLSGGGEQYF	TGTGCCAGCAGCCTATCAGGGGGTGGCGAGCAGTACTTC	.	TRBD1	TRBV7-3	TRBJ2-7
CASSSRQGRTEKLFF	TGTGCCAGCAGCTCCCGACAGGGGCGGACTGAAAAACTGTTTTTT	.	TRBD1	TRBV13	TRBJ1-4
CASSARVQRTEAFF	TGTGCCAGCAGCGCGAGGGTCCAGAGGACTGAAGCTTTCTTT	once	.	TRBV9	TRBJ1-1